This is a list of T cell receptor beta chains from one sample in a study of shared clonotypes between healthy human individuals. The repertoire was sequenced with immunoSEQ multiplex PCR; TCRdb's copy has only in-frame clones and lacks some. Of fewer than 3 million clones in the sample, about 90% are singletons; the top ten hold around 0.4%. Source material: naive CD4+ T cells from PBMCs. These receptor sequences come from a young man in good health. Some clones in this sample may be carry-over from other donors' samples. Each CDR3 is given with its conserved first and last residue. Fields, in order: CDR3 length, J gene, clone size, V gene, D gene, CDR3 DNA, CDR3 protein. A D gene is named only where the DNA matches it firmly. Size tells how often a clone was seen (once, few, many) or the class of an expanded clone, and some rows leave it out.

14 TRBJ2-2 - TRBV11-2 TRBD2 TGTGCCAGCTCCTGGACTAGAGCAACCGGGGAGCTGTTTTTT CASSWTRATGELFF
16 TRBJ2-7 - TRBV19 - TGTGCCAAGTGTCTTAGAGTATCTCTATGTCGAAGGGAGCAGTACTTC CAKCLRVSLCRREQYF
15 TRBJ1-2 - TRBV5-4 - TGTGCCAGCAGCTTCTTACGGGACGGCCTCGGAGGCTACACCTTC CASSFLRDGLGGYTF
15 TRBJ1-3 - TRBV30 - TGTGCCTGGACCCCGGTTGGGAGCTCTGGAAACACCATATATTTT CAWTPVGSSGNTIYF
14 TRBJ1-4 - TRBV5-1 - TGCGCCAGCAGCAACCCGCTGCGTAATGAAAAACTGTTTTTT CASSNPLRNEKLFF
16 TRBJ2-7 - TRBV5-1 TRBD1 TGCGCCAGCAGCTTGGCCTCGGGGACAGCCTTCTACGAGCAGTACTTC CASSLASGTAFYEQYF
13 TRBJ2-5 - TRBV7-7 - TGTGCCAGCAGCGCTGGGACCGAAGAGACCCAGTACTTC CASSAGTEETQYF
13 TRBJ2-7 - TRBV4-2 TRBD1 TGTGCCAGCAGCCAGGACAGGGAGGACGAGCAGTACTTC CASSQDREDEQYF
16 TRBJ2-7 - TRBV5-1 TRBD2 TGCGCCAGCAGCTTGGTAACTAGCGGGATGGGTTACGAGCAGTACTTC CASSLVTSGMGYEQYF
18 TRBJ2-7 - TRBV10-3 TRBD1 TGTGCCATCAGTGAGTCGCGGGACAGGGGAACGGTATCCTACGAGCAGTACTTC CAISESRDRGTVSYEQYF
18 TRBJ2-5 - TRBV27 TRBD1 TGTGCCAGCAGCCTCGGTCAATTTGGGACAGGGGTCCAAGAGACCCAGTACTTC CASSLGQFGTGVQETQYF
14 TRBJ2-2 - TRBV7-8 - TGTGCCAGCAGGGTACGACGAGTCACCGGGGAGCTGTTTTTT CASRVRRVTGELFF
14 TRBJ2-3 - TRBV5-1 TRBD1 TGCGCCAGCAGCGGACAGGGGGGCCCGGATACGCAGTATTTT CASSGQGGPDTQYF
16 TRBJ2-2 - TRBV18 - TGTGCCAGCTCACCTGCGACAGGCTCGAACACCGGGGAGCTGTTTTTT CASSPATGSNTGELFF
15 TRBJ1-1 - TRBV10-1 - TGCGCCAGCAGTGATACTTCGGCCAGTAACACTGAAGCTTTCTTT CASSDTSASNTEAFF
13 TRBJ1-1 - TRBV5-1 - TGCGCCAGCAGCCCTGGATACAACACTGAAGCTTTCTTT CASSPGYNTEAFF
14 TRBJ2-7 - TRBV10-3 - TGTGCCATCTCAGAAGACATAAATATCTACGAGCAGTACTTC CAISEDINIYEQYF
13 TRBJ2-1 once TRBV28 TRBD2 TGTGCCAGCGCGACTAGCGGGAGGAATGAGCAGTTCTTC CASATSGRNEQFF
12 TRBJ2-1 - TRBV10-3 - TGTGCCATCAGTTTGACTAACAATGAGCAGTTCTTC CAISLTNNEQFF
18 TRBJ1-1 - TRBV7-6 TRBD1 TGTGCCAGCAGCCCCGGATGGAGGGGGCGGACCATGCACACTGAAGCTTTCTTT CASSPGWRGRTMHTEAFF
14 TRBJ1-5 - TRBV28 TRBD1 TGTGCCAGCAGTTTATTGGCAGCAGGGGGGCCCCAGCATTTT CASSLLAAGGPQHF
12 TRBJ2-5 - TRBV7-8 - TGTGCCAGCAGCTTTTTCCAAGAGACCCAGTACTTC CASSFFQETQYF
17 TRBJ2-6 once TRBV19 - TGTGCCAGTAGTAAACAGGGCGGAGACTCTGGGGCCAACGTCCTGACTTTC CASSKQGGDSGANVLTF
14 TRBJ2-3 - TRBV6-5 - TGTGCCAGCAGTCGTATGGCACGCACAGATACGCAGTATTTT CASSRMARTDTQYF
14 TRBJ2-5 - TRBV5-4 TRBD1 TGTGCCAGCAGCACGACAGGGGTGCTAGAGACCCAGTACTTC CASSTTGVLETQYF
12 TRBJ2-7 - TRBV28 - TGTGCCACCGGCCAGGCGGGATACGAGCAGTACTTC CATGQAGYEQYF
13 TRBJ2-5 - TRBV2 - TGTGCCAGCAGTGATTTAGGGTGGGAGACCCAGTACTTC CASSDLGWETQYF
15 TRBJ2-2 - TRBV5-4 - TGTGCCAGCAGCACCCGACTAGCGAACACCGGGGAGCTGTTTTTT CASSTRLANTGELFF
12 TRBJ1-2 few TRBV19 - TGTGCCAGTACCGGGGCAGACTATGGCTACACCTTC CASTGADYGYTF
15 TRBJ2-7 - TRBV28 - TGTGCCAGCAGCCCCCATGGGACCTCAACCTACGAGCAGTACTTC CASSPHGTSTYEQYF
13 TRBJ1-2 - TRBV11-2 - TGTGCCAGCAGCCATGGGACCTCCTATGGCTACACCTTC CASSHGTSYGYTF
14 TRBJ1-3 - TRBV6-1 TRBD1 TGTGCCAGCAGTGGACAGGGATCTGGAAACACCATATATTTT CASSGQGSGNTIYF
13 TRBJ2-7 - TRBV6-5 TRBD1 TGTGCCAGCAGTTACGACAGGGGATACGAGCAGTACTTC CASSYDRGYEQYF
15 TRBJ1-5 - TRBV18 - TGTGCCAGCTCACCATCGGCAGGTGGGGATCAGCCCCAGCATTTT CASSPSAGGDQPQHF
14 TRBJ2-5 - TRBV5-4 - TGTGCCAGCAGCTTGGGAAGGAACCAAGAGACCCAGTACTTC CASSLGRNQETQYF
17 TRBJ1-1 - TRBV4-2 - TGTGCCAGCAGCCAGGCCCAAAGGAGGTCGGGGGTCACTGAAGCTTTCTTT CASSQAQRRSGVTEAFF
12 TRBJ1-2 - TRBV25-1 - TGTGCCAGCAGGGCAGAAGCCTATGGCTACACCTTC CASRAEAYGYTF
16 TRBJ2-2 - TRBV5-6 - TGTGCCAGCAGCCCCGGTGTGGAAAACCGGGCCGGGGAGCTGTTTTTT CASSPGVENRAGELFF
17 TRBJ2-3 - TRBV28 TRBD2 TGTGCCAGCAGTTTATGGACTAGCGGGAGGGCCAGGGATACGCAGTATTTT CASSLWTSGRARDTQYF
16 TRBJ2-1 - TRBV10-3 TRBD2 TGTGCCATCAGTGAGATAAGGGGGAGCGGGAGGCGTGAGCAGTTCTTC CAISEIRGSGRREQFF
14 TRBJ2-1 - TRBV6-6 TRBD2 TGTGCCAGCCGGCGACTAGCGGGAGCCAATGAGCAGTTCTTC CASRRLAGANEQFF
13 TRBJ2-7 - TRBV11-2 - TGTGCCAGCAGCTTGGCGGGAATCCCAGGGCAGTACTTC CASSLAGIPGQYF
13 TRBJ2-2 once TRBV11-2 - TGTGCCAGCAGCTGGACGAACACCGGGGAGCTGTTTTTT CASSWTNTGELFF
15 TRBJ1-2 - TRBV5-6 - TGTGCCAGCAGCGATGGCAGGGGACCTAACTATGGCTACACCTTC CASSDGRGPNYGYTF
15 TRBJ1-5 - TRBV28 TRBD1 TGTGCCAGCAGTTTCCCGGGACAGGGTTTTCAGCCCCAGCATTTT CASSFPGQGFQPQHF
13 TRBJ2-7 - TRBV5-8 - TGTGCCAGCAGCTTGGTAAGGAACTACGAGCAGTACTTC CASSLVRNYEQYF
14 TRBJ2-3 - TRBV7-2 - TGTGCCAGCAGCTTAGCTTTTAGCACAGATACGCAGTATTTT CASSLAFSTDTQYF
13 TRBJ2-7 - TRBV5-6 TRBD1 TGTGCCAGCAGTCCGGGACAGACCTACGAGCAGTACTTC CASSPGQTYEQYF
14 TRBJ2-2 - TRBV28 - TGTGCCAGCAGTTCCCCGGAGCGCACCGGGGAGCTGTTTTTT CASSSPERTGELFF
14 TRBJ2-1 - TRBV6-4 - TGTGCCAGCAGTGAAATGGGGTCCTACAATGAGCAGTTCTTC CASSEMGSYNEQFF
18 TRBJ2-4 - TRBV27 - TGTGCCACACACATTAAAGCCGGGACAAGACTAGCCAAAAACATTCAGTACTTC CATHIKAGTRLAKNIQYF
16 TRBJ2-2 - TRBV5-1 - TGCGCCAGCAGCCGACAGGGCGCGGGAGACACCGGGGAGCTGTTTTTT CASSRQGAGDTGELFF